This T cell receptor (beta chain) was observed in a study of response to subunit inactivated influenza vaccine. Using its own MiXCR run on the RT-PCR reads, TCRdb lists one record per CDR3 protein. The sample lists hundreds of thousands of distinct CDR3 sequences, approximately 14% occurring once. This CDR3 has 18 residues. The V and J ends lost 3 bases and 0 bases, in that order; junction bases with no gene match: 12. V usage is TRBV12-3 or TRBV12-4 and J usage is TRBJ2-7; 9 bases line up with TRBD2. This receptor was obtained from a man aged 50 to 59 who received an inactivated influenza vaccine. The sample here was PBMCs from blood, taken 11 to 12 days after vaccination. The CDR3 DNA follows: TGTGCCAGCAGTTTCCGCGCTAGCGGGACTTTCCACTCCTACGAGCAGTACTTC. This codes for CASSFRASGTFHSYEQYF.